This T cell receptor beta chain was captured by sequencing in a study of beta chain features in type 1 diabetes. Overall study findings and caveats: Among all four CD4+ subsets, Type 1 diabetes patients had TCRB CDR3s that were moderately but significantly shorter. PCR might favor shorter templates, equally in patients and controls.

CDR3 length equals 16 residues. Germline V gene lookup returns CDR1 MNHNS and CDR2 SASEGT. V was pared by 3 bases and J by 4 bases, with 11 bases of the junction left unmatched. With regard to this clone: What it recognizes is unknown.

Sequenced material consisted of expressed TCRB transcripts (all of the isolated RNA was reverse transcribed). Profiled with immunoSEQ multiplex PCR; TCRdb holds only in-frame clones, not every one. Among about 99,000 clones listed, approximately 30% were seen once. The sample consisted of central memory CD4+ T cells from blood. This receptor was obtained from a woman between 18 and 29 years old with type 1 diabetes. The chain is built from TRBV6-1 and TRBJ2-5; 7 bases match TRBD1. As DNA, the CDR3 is TGTGCCAGCAGTGAGAATAGGGGGCGCCTGGGAGAGACCCAGTACTTC. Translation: CASSENRGRLGETQYF.